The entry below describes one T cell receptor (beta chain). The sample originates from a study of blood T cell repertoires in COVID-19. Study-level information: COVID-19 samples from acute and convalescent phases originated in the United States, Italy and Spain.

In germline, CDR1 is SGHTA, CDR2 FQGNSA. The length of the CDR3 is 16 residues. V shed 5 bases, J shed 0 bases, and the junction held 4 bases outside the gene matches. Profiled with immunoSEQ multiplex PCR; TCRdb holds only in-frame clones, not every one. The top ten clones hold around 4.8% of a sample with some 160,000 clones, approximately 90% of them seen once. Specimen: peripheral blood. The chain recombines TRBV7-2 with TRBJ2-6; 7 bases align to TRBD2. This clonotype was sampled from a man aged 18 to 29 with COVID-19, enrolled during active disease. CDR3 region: CASSLTSVSGANVLTF. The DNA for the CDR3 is TGTGCCAGCAGCCTAACTAGCGTCTCTGGGGCCAACGTCCTGACTTTC.